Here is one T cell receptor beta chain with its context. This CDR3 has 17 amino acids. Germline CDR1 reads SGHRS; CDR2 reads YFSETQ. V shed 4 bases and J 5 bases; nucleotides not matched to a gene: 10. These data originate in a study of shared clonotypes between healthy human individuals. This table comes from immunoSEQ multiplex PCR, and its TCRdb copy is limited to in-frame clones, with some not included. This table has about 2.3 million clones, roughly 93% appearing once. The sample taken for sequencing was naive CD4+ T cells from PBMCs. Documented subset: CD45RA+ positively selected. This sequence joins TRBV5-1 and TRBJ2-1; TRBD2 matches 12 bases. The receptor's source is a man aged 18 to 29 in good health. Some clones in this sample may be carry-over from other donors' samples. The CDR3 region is CASSKPTSGSLDNEQFF. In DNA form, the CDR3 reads TGCGCCAGCAGCAAGCCGACTAGCGGGAGTTTGGACAATGAGCAGTTCTTC.